This T cell receptor (beta chain) was recovered during a study of blood T cell repertoires in COVID-19. The overall study: Italy, Spain and the United States were the sources of the convalescent and acute COVID-19 samples.

The CDR3 is 15 amino acids. Deletions cut 0 bases from V and 5 bases from J, with 13 bases between. Germline loops: CDR1 SGHDN, CDR2 FVKESK. Original handling: Quantification of nucleated cells was approximated via reference gene primer amplification. The method was immunoSEQ multiplex PCR; TCRdb's version includes in-frame clones alone and lacks a portion of them. The V and J calls and clone size were taken over from that table, and D and trimming were inferred from the DNA. The sample yields approximately 79,000 clones, approximately 90% seen once. The sequence came from a man in his fifties or sixties with acute or convalescent COVID-19. The V call is TRBV14, the J call TRBJ2-5, with D tentatively TRBD2 (6 bases). Sequencing used peripheral blood. CDR3 protein: CASSQDRLVGETQYF. The DNA for the CDR3 is TGTGCCAGCAGCCAAGATCGACTAGTCGGGGAGACCCAGTACTTC. Full variable domain (outside the CDR3, taken from reference TRBV14 and TRBJ2-5): EAGVTQFPSHSVIEKGQTVTLRCDPISGHDNLYWYRRVMGKEIKFLLHFVKESKQDESGMPNNRFLAERTGGTYSTLKVQPAELEDSGVYFCASSQDRLVGETQYFGPGTRLLVL.